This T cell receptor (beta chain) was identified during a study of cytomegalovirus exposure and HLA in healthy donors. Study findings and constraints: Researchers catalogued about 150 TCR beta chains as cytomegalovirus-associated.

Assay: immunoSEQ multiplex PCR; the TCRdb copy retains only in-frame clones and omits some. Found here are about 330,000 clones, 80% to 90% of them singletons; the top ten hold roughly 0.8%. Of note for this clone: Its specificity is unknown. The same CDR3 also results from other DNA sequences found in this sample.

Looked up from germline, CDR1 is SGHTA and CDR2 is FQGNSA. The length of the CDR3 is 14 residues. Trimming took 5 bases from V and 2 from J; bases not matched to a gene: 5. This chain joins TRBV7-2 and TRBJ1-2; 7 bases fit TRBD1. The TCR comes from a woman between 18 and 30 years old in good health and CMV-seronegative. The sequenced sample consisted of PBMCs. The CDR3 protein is CASSPRQGNYGYTF. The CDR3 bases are TGTGCCAGCAGCCCTAGACAGGGAAACTATGGCTACACCTTC.